The clone carrying this T cell receptor (beta chain) is labeled medium-sized. The antigen remains undetermined. From approximately 430 ng of RNA, a library with molecular barcoded alpha/delta and beta/gamma adaptors was made. TCRdb analysed the reads with MiXCR anew, one entry per CDR3 protein. Of about 19,000 distinct CDR3 sequences listed, less than 25% are singletons. The sample comes from a study of read filtering for tumor transcriptome and immune sequencing. About the research overall: Under ten patients were R-ISS I, approximately 15 were R-ISS II, roughly seven were R-ISS III. Study outcomes and limitations: Correlation between methods rose after single-read clonotypes were removed.

J gave up 4 bases and V 6 bases, and 9 bases lay outside the gene matches. The CDR3 loop spans 15 amino acids. Germline CDR1 MDHEN, CDR2 SYDVKM. The sample taken for sequencing was a population of CD138-negative cells sorted from bone marrow. The chain employs TRBV28 and TRBJ1-2; 9 positions match TRBD1. The TCR originated in a donor at least 40 years old with multiple myeloma. In DNA, the CDR3 is TGTGCCAGCAGCACCCAGACAGGGGGACCCTATGGCTACACCTTC. Its protein product is CASSTQTGGPYGYTF.